The T cell receptor beta chain described here comes from a study of shared T cell receptors in the human thymus. Germline loops: CDR1 ENHRY, CDR2 SYGVKD. Trimming cost V 6 bases and J 0 bases; bases outside gene matches: 10. The CDR3 consists of 17 residues. Clones were sequenced by immunoSEQ multiplex PCR, and TCRdb holds only the in-frame ones, with some missing. Of 700,000 or so clones in the sample, approximately 83% were seen once. These data are also associated with another study on human thymus T cells. According to that study: Thymic tissue was derived from resections collected during corrective heart surgery. Biased V and J segment usage appeared in thymus and peripheral blood. What related research reported was that thymic repertoires overlapped highly among unrelated individuals.

Sequenced input: thymocytes. The chain couples TRBV10-3 to TRBJ1-5; 8 bases agree with TRBD1. The sequence derives from a girl under two years old with a congenital heart defect. The CDR3 DNA is TGTGCCATCAGCAATTGGAGACAGGGGAATAGCAATCAGCCCCAGCATTTT. This sequence encodes CAISNWRQGNSNQPQHF.